This record covers a single T cell receptor (beta chain). Germline V gene data show CDR1 as SGHAT and CDR2 as FQNNGV. This CDR3 comprises 16 residues. V was pared by 5 bases and J by 1 base, with 17 bases between. The data derive from a study of blood T cell repertoires in COVID-19. Sequenced by immunoSEQ multiplex PCR; TCRdb stores in-frame clones only, minus some. This table has about 220,000 clones, 82% appearing once. The chain links TRBV11-2 to TRBJ1-1; D perhaps matches TRBD1 (6 bases). Material for sequencing was peripheral blood. The clonotype was recovered from an elderly woman with acute or convalescent COVID-19. The CDR3 loop reads CASSAFTGSSNTEAFF. The CDR3 DNA follows: TGTGCCAGCAGCGCGTTCACAGGGTCCTCGAACACTGAAGCTTTCTTT.